This T cell receptor (beta chain) was recovered during a study of T cells expressing NK-cell markers. In the study overall: One of the eight sequenced donors was seronegative, whereas the other seven were HCMV-seropositive.

TCRdb reanalyzed the 5' RACE reads, giving one entry per CDR3 protein sequence and no DNA. The sample holds 450,000 to 600,000 distinct CDR3 sequences. The CDR3 has 15 amino acids. Germline-derived CDR1 and CDR2 are SGHVS and FQNEAQ. This receptor was obtained from a man between 18 and 29 years old in good health. The chain uses TRBV7-8 and TRBJ2-5; TCRdb calls TRBD2, which cannot be checked without DNA. The sequenced sample was blood T cells: a sorted CD56 or NKG2C T cell subset, CD4+ or CD8+ T cells, or bulk PBMC T cells (not recorded which). CDR3 sequence reads: CASSLLAGIQETQYF.